The rows below give T cell receptor beta chains drawn from one sample of a study of OX40 agonist ivuxolimab in advanced cancers. This table comes from immunoSEQ multiplex PCR, and its TCRdb copy is limited to in-frame clones, with some not included. The sample shows about 78,000 clones, around 91% of them seen only once. Specimen: CD4+ or CD8+ T cells sorted from blood, collected in a trial of the OX40 agonist ivuxolimab. These TCRs come from an adult with an advanced solid tumor such as melanoma, head and neck, liver or kidney cancer. Each CDR3 is given with its conserved first and last residue. D genes are given only for firm matches. The listing skips clone size in some rows; elsewhere it reads once, few, many or a size class.

V	D	J	size	DNA	CDR3
TRBV11-2	NA	TRBJ1-3	NA	TGTGCCAGCAGCCACCCTGACATGAGGGCCCCTGGAAACACCATATATTTT	CASSHPDMRAPGNTIYF
TRBV19	NA	TRBJ1-5	NA	TGTGCCAGTAGCTCCCAGGGGACGTATATCGATCAGCCCCAGCATTTT	CASSSQGTYIDQPQHF
TRBV5-1	NA	TRBJ1-2	once	TGCGCCAGCAGCTCTCGCGGGGGACACAACTATGGCTACACCTTC	CASSSRGGHNYGYTF
TRBV29-1	NA	TRBJ2-2	NA	TGCAGCGGTCGGGGGCTGTACACCGGGGAGCTGTTTTTT	CSGRGLYTGELFF
TRBV5-4	TRBD1	TRBJ2-7	NA	TGTGCCAGCAGCCTTAACCCCGGGACAGGGGGCTCCTACGAGCAGTACTTC	CASSLNPGTGGSYEQYF
TRBV30	TRBD1	TRBJ1-2	NA	TGTGCCTGGAACCGGGACAGGGACGGCTACACCTTC	CAWNRDRDGYTF
TRBV5-1	NA	TRBJ1-1	NA	TGCGCCAGCAGCTATTCTCCGGGGGCAGGTGGAAACACTGAAGCTTTCTTT	CASSYSPGAGGNTEAFF
TRBV2	TRBD2	TRBJ2-5	NA	TGTGCCAGCAGTGTAAACGGGGGGGGCCAAGAGACCCAGTACTTC	CASSVNGGGQETQYF
TRBV15	NA	TRBJ1-1	NA	TGTGCCACCAGCAGAGGGGGGGCGCTAAACACTGAAGCTTTTTTT	CATSRGGALNTEAFF
TRBV29-1	TRBD1	TRBJ1-2	NA	TGCAGCGTCGGGGGGGGGACAGCGCTTCTCTATGGCTACACCTTC	CSVGGGTALLYGYTF
TRBV27	TRBD1	TRBJ1-5	once	TGTGCCAGCGGACGACAGGGGGCGGGCAATCAGCCCCAGCATTTT	CASGRQGAGNQPQHF
TRBV12-5	TRBD2	TRBJ2-1	NA	TGTGCTAGTGGTTTGGGACTAGCGGGAGGAAATGAGCAGTTCTTC	CASGLGLAGGNEQFF
TRBV29-1	NA	TRBJ1-2	NA	TGCAGCGTTGATCTCGGGGGCTATGGCTACACCTTC	CSVDLGGYGYTF
TRBV5-1	TRBD1	TRBJ1-5	NA	TGCGCCACTTACGACAGGGGCCCCACGGGGTATCAGCCCCAGCATTTT	CATYDRGPTGYQPQHF
TRBV30	NA	TRBJ1-5	NA	TGTGCCTGGAGCCCCCTCCGGGACAACCTTGGGGGACAGCCCCAGCATTTT	CAWSPLRDNLGGQPQHF
TRBV5-1	NA	TRBJ2-1	NA	TGCGCCAGCAGCCGGAGCGAAGCAAGAGCTGAGCAGTTCTTC	CASSRSEARAEQFF
TRBV18	NA	TRBJ2-1	NA	TGTGCCAGCTCCCCGGGCCACCTCCTCAATGAGCAGTTCTTC	CASSPGHLLNEQFF
TRBV5-8	NA	TRBJ1-1	NA	TGTGCCAGCAGCGCGGACAGTTTTTCCACTGAAGCTTTCTTT	CASSADSFSTEAFF
TRBV5-1	NA	TRBJ2-7	NA	TGCGCCAGCAGCTTAGACGGATCCTACGAGCAGTACTTC	CASSLDGSYEQYF
TRBV5-1	NA	TRBJ2-2	NA	TGCGCCAGCAGCTACTCCGGGACAAAGGGGACCGGGGAGCTGTTTTTT	CASSYSGTKGTGELFF
TRBV4-1	NA	TRBJ1-6	NA	TGCGCCAGCAGCCGTCTTAAGGCGGGGAGCTCCTATAATTCACCCCTCCACTTT	CASSRLKAGSSYNSPLHF
TRBV4-1	NA	TRBJ2-7	NA	TGCGCCAGCAGCCAGCCCAACAGGGCCCTCTACGAGCAGTACTTC	CASSQPNRALYEQYF
TRBV4-1	NA	TRBJ2-3	once	TGCGCCAGCAGCCCAGAACTAGCACAAAGCACAGATACGCAGTATTTT	CASSPELAQSTDTQYF
TRBV30	NA	TRBJ1-4	NA	TGTGCCTGGAGGCGGTATAATGAAAAACTGTTTTTT	CAWRRYNEKLFF
TRBV7-2	TRBD1	TRBJ2-3	NA	TGTGCCAGCAGCTACGACAGGGGATATCGCACAGATACGCAGTATTTT	CASSYDRGYRTDTQYF